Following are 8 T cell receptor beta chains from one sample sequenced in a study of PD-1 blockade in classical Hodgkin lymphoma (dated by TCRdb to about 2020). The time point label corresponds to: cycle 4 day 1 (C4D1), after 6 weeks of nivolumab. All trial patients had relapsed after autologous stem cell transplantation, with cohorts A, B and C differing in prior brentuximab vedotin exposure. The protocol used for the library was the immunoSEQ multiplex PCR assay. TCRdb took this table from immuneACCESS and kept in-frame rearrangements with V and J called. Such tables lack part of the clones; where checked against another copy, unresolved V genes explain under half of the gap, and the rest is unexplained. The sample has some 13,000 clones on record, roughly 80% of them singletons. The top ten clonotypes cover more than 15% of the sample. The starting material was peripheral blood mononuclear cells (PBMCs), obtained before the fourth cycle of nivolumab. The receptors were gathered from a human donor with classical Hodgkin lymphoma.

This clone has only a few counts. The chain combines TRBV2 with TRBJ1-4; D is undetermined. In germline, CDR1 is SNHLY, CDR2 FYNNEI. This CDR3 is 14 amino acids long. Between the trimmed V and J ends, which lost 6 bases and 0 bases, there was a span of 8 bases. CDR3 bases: TGTGCCAGCAGCTTTTTGTCAACTAATGAAAAACTGTTTTTT. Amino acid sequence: CASSFLSTNEKLFF.

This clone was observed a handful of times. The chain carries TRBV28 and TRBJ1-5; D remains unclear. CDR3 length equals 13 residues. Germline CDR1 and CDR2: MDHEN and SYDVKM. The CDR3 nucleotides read TGTGCTACCCTATCCCCGGCGACCCAGCCCCAGCATTTT. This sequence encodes CATLSPATQPQHF. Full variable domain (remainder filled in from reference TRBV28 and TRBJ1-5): DVKVTQSSRYLVKRTGEKVFLECVQDMDHENMFWYRQDPGLGLRLIYFSYDVKMKEKGDIPEGYSVSREKKERFSLILESASTNQTSMYLCATLSPATQPQHFGDGTRLSIL.

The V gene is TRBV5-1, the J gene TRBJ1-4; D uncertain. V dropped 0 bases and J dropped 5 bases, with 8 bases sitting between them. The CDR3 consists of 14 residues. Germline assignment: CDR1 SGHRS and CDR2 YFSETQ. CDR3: CASSLGGANEKLFF. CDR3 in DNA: TGCGCCAGCAGCTTGGGAGGTGCCAATGAAAAACTGTTTTTT.

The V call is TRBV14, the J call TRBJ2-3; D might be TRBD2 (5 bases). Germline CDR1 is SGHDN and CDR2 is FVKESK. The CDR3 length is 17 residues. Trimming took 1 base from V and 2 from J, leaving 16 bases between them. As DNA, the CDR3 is TGTGCCAGCAGCCAAGCCGTCACTAGAACCATCACAGATACGCAGTATTTT. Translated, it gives CASSQAVTRTITDTQYF.

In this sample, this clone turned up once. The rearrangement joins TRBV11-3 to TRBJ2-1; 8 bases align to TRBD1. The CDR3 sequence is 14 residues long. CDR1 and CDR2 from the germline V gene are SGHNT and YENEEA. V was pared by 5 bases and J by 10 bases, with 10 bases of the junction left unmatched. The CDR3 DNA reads TGTGCCAGCAGCCCCAGGACAGGGTCGGGCGAGCAGTTCTTC. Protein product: CASSPRTGSGEQFF.

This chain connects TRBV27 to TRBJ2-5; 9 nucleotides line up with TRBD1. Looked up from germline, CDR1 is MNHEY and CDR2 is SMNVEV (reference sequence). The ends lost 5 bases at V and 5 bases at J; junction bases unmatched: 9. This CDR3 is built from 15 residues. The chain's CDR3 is CASSPPGTGWETQYF. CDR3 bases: TGTGCCAGCAGTCCCCCCGGGACAGGGTGGGAGACCCAGTACTTC.

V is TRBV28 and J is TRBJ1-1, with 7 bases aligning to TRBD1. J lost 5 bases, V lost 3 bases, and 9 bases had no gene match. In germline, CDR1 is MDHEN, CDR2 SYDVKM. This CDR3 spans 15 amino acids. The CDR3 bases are TGTGCCAGCAGTTTGCCCTCTAGGGGGCATACTGAAGCTTTCTTT. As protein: CASSLPSRGHTEAFF.

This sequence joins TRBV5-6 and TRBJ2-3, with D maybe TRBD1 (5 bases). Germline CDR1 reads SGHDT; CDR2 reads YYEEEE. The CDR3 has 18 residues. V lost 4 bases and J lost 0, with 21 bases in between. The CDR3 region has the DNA TGTGCCAGCAGCCGTTTGTACCTGACCCCAGGGAGCACAGATACGCAGTATTTT. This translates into CASSRLYLTPGSTDTQYF.